The 16 T cell receptor beta chains below come from one sample, sequenced in a study. TCRdb passed the RT-PCR reads through MiXCR, listing each CDR3 protein once. The data contain approximately 720,000 distinct CDR3 sequences, more than 13% of them singletons. Sequencing was carried out using memory CD4+ T cells from blood. All receptors come from a female donor in good health, serving as a healthy control.

The V gene is TRBV7-9, the J gene TRBJ2-3; 9 nucleotides match TRBD2. The length of the CDR3 is 14 residues. From germline, CDR1 is SEHNR and CDR2 FQNEAQ (reference sequence). J was trimmed by 0 bases and V by 8 bases; bases with no gene match: 3. This CDR3 reads CASLAGASTDTQYF. CDR3 in DNA: TGTGCCAGCTTAGCGGGAGCTAGCACAGATACGCAGTATTTT.

This clonotype was picked up many times. At one end the junction does not follow the germline gene, possibly because of a read error. This chain connects TRBV29-1 to TRBJ2-7; TRBD1 is a possible D gene (6 bases). The CDR3 is 12 residues long. From germline, CDR1 is SQVTM and CDR2 ANQGSEA. The CDR3 loop reads CSVEGTSREQYF. The CDR3 bases are TGCAGCGTAGAAGGGACATCTAGAGAGCAGTACTTC.

The chain uses TRBV4-3 and TRBJ2-7; the D gene is possibly TRBD1 (6 bases). The V end was cut by 0 bases, the J end by 7 bases, with 13 bases between. CDR1 and CDR2 (germline): LGHNA, YSLEER. CDR3 length equals 14 residues. CDR3: CASSQEYREREQYF. The CDR3 DNA follows: TGCGCCAGCAGCCAAGAATACAGGGAGAGGGAGCAGTACTTC.

The rearrangement joins TRBV12-3 or TRBV12-4 to TRBJ1-3, with D perhaps TRBD1 (5 bases). The CDR3 runs to 16 residues. V gave up 1 base and J gave up 0 bases, with 10 bases separating them. CDR3 region: CASSLVGVLSGNTIYF. CDR3 DNA: TGTGCCAGCAGTTTAGTAGGGGTTCTCTCTGGAAACACCATATATTTT.

This clonotype showed up just a few times. The gene calls are TRBV5-6 and TRBJ2-1, with 9 bases fitting TRBD2. V shed 4 bases, J shed 9 bases, and the junction held 17 bases outside the gene matches. CDR1 is SGHDT, CDR2 YYEEEE, per germline. The CDR3 contains 17 residues. CDR3 nucleotides: TGTGCCAGCAGCATAGTAACACGTGCGGGAGGGATTGGTGAGCAGTTCTTC. Its protein is CASSIVTRAGGIGEQFF. The full variable domain, completed using reference TRBV5-6 and TRBJ2-1, is DAGVTQSPTHLIKTRGQQVTLRCSPKSGHDTVSWYQQALGQGPQFIFQYYEEEERQRGNFPDRFSGHQFPNYSSELNVNALLLGDSALYLCASSIVTRAGGIGEQFFGPGTRLTVL.

The chain employs TRBV3-1 and TRBJ2-3, with 9 bases that match TRBD2. J was trimmed by 5 bases and V by 4 bases; bases with no gene match: 7. Germline V CDR1 and CDR2: LGHDT, YNNKEL (reference sequence). The CDR3 length is 15 residues. The CDR3 is CASSLQAGGQDTQYF. CDR3 sequence (DNA): TGTGCCAGCAGCCTCCAAGCGGGGGGCCAAGATACGCAGTATTTT.

This clonotype was observed many times. The chain is built from TRBV3-1 and TRBJ1-2; possible D gene TRBD1, 6 bases. Germline V lookup: CDR1 LGHDT, CDR2 YNNKEL (reference sequence). With 1 base removed from V and 8 bases from J, the gap between germline ends came to 14 bases. This CDR3 region has 14 residues. Here the CDR3 DNA reads TGTGCCAGCAGCCAAGCCCTAGGGGGGGAAGGCTACACCTTC. Encoded protein: CASSQALGGEGYTF.

In its sample, this clonotype was seen once. The DNA of the CDR3 is TGTGCCAGCTCACCACCTTTTAGGGAAGAGACCCAGTACTTC. Its translation: CASSPPFREETQYF. This chain uses TRBV18 with TRBJ2-5; no firm D call. This CDR3 comprises 14 residues. In germline, CDR1 is KGHSH, CDR2 LQKENI. Deletions cut 0 bases from V and 3 bases from J, with 8 bases between.

The V and J genes are TRBV25-1 and TRBJ1-1; D may be TRBD1 (5 bases). The CDR3 extends over 15 amino acids. The V gene lost 0 bases and the J gene lost 1 base, with 9 bases spanning the gap. Germline values: CDR1 MGHDK, CDR2 SYGVNS. The CDR3 nucleotides read TGTGCCAGCAGTGAATACGGCAGGGAGAACACTGAAGCTTTCTTT. Its translation is CASSEYGRENTEAFF.

A note on this clonotype: A much larger clone sits a single nucleotide away, making a read error possible. The chain employs TRBV5-1 and TRBJ1-2; no reliable D call. Germline lookup yields CDR1 SGHRS and CDR2 YFSETQ. The CDR3 sequence is 12 residues long. The ends were cut back, 7 bases at V and 7 bases at J, with 14 bases in the middle. CDR3: CASGFQSGGYTF. As DNA, the CDR3 is TGCGCCAGCGGGTTCCAAAGTGGTGGCTACACCTTC.

J is TRBJ1-5 and V is TRBV27; no clear D. Germline V gene data show CDR1 as MNHEY and CDR2 as SMNVEV (reference sequence). This CDR3 is built from 12 residues. The V gene lost 3 bases and the J gene lost 2 bases, with 2 bases spanning the gap. The CDR3 DNA follows: TGTGCCAGCAGTTTCGGCAATCAGCCCCAGCATTTT. This codes for CASSFGNQPQHF.

The chain couples TRBV18 to TRBJ2-3; D remains ambiguous. V dropped 4 bases and J dropped 7 bases, with 12 bases sitting between them. The length of the CDR3 is 13 residues. Germline CDR1 is KGHSH and CDR2 is LQKENI. The CDR3 loop reads CASSLGGSYTQYF. CDR3 bases: TGTGCCAGCTCACTGGGCGGATCATATACGCAGTATTTT. Full variable domain (missing parts from reference TRBV18 and TRBJ2-3): NAGVMQNPRHLVRRRGQEARLRCSPMKGHSHVYWYRQLPEEGLKFMVYLQKENIIDESGMPKERFSAEFPKEGPSILRIQQVVRGDSAAYFCASSLGGSYTQYFGPGTRLTVL.

This clonotype came up many times. The rearrangement joins TRBV7-2 to TRBJ2-1; tentative D call: TRBD1 (5 bases). V was pared by 6 bases and J by 7 bases, with 16 bases between. The CDR3 loop spans 14 amino acids. In germline, CDR1 is SGHTA, CDR2 FQGNSA. The DNA for the CDR3 is TGTGCCAGCAGGTCGAGTCAGGGTAGAAATGAGCAGTTCTTC. This translates into CASRSSQGRNEQFF.

V usage is TRBV5-5 and J usage is TRBJ2-7, with D perhaps matching TRBD2 (8 bases). Germline V gene sequence: CDR1 SGHKS, CDR2 YYEKEE (reference sequence). The CDR3 spans 15 residues. V shed 4 bases and J shed 2 bases, with 16 bases lying between them. The CDR3 coding sequence is TGTGCCAGCAGCCCTCGACAGGGACTAGCCTACGAGCAGTACTTC. Protein sequence: CASSPRQGLAYEQYF.

This clonotype appeared a few times. CDR3 in amino acids: CASSQDPGRAYEQYF. In DNA, the CDR3 is TGTGCCAGCAGCCAAGATCCTGGCAGGGCCTACGAGCAGTACTTC. The V call is TRBV3-1, the J call TRBJ2-7; tentative D call: TRBD1 (5 bases). Trimming took 0 bases from V and 2 from J, leaving 11 bases between them. Germline CDR1 reads LGHDT; CDR2 reads YNNKEL (reference sequence). The CDR3 totals 15 residues.

A few counts support this clonotype. The chain uses TRBV6-5 and TRBJ1-3, with D possibly matching TRBD1 (5 bases). The V and J ends lost 4 bases and 0 bases respectively, with 10 bases between them. Germline CDR1 MNHEY, CDR2 SVGAGI. This CDR3 is built from 15 residues. The CDR3 reads CASSSGDYSGNTIYF. CDR3 nucleotide sequence: TGTGCCAGCAGTTCGGGGGATTACTCTGGAAACACCATATATTTT.